These 8 T cell receptor beta chains were all obtained from the same sample, sequenced in a study of response to subunit inactivated influenza vaccine. TCRdb passed the RT-PCR reads through MiXCR, listing each CDR3 protein once. The data hold about 570,000 distinct CDR3 sequences, with about 11% observed a single time. The same data also went into a second study, on T cells expressing NK-cell markers. That paper notes: Generation of TCR beta cDNA was performed by 5'RACE template switching incorporating UMIs.

Source: PBMCs from blood, taken on the day of vaccination. These receptors came from a man aged 50 to 59 who received an inactivated influenza vaccine.

The chain employs TRBV20-1 and TRBJ2-5; D is ambiguous. CDR3 size: 14 residues. V shed 0 bases and J shed 4 bases, with 12 bases lying between them. CDR1 and CDR2 from the germline V gene are DFQATT and SNEGSKA (reference sequence). CDR3 DNA: TGCAGTGCTAGAGATTACGGCCCCCCAGAGACCCAGTACTTC. Amino acid sequence: CSARDYGPPETQYF.

The chain couples TRBV25-1 to TRBJ1-1, with 9 bases matching TRBD1. Germline V gives CDR1 MGHDK, CDR2 SYGVNS. With 2 bases clipped from V and 6 bases from J, the junction kept 4 bases outside the gene matches. CDR3 length: 14 amino acids. CDR3 region: CASSEGTGLAEAFF. For the CDR3, the DNA is TGTGCCAGCAGTGAAGGGACAGGGCTGGCTGAAGCTTTCTTT.

This clonotype has more than one count but fewer than ten. The chain recombines TRBV4-3 with TRBJ2-3; possibly TRBD1 for D (6 bases). The CDR3 loop spans 13 amino acids. Germline V gene lookup returns CDR1 LGHNA and CDR2 YSLEER. Trimming shortened V by 6 bases and J by 6 bases, and 13 bases separated the two germline ends. The CDR3 protein is CASRLNREDTQYF. The CDR3 region has the DNA TGCGCCAGCAGGCTCAACAGGGAGGATACGCAGTATTTT.

V usage is TRBV18 and J usage is TRBJ2-2, with 7 nucleotides matching TRBD1. Germline lookup yields CDR1 KGHSH and CDR2 LQKENI. V lost 3 bases and J lost 0; bases outside the gene matches: 4. The CDR3 consists of 16 residues. The CDR3 nucleotides read TGTGCCAGCTCACCCGACGACAGGGCGAACACCGGGGAGCTGTTTTTT. It yields the protein CASSPDDRANTGELFF. The full variable domain, rest sourced from reference TRBV18 and TRBJ2-2, is NAGVMQNPRHLVRRRGQEARLRCSPMKGHSHVYWYRQLPEEGLKFMVYLQKENIIDESGMPKERFSAEFPKEGPSILRIQQVVRGDSAAYFCASSPDDRANTGELFFGEGSRLTVL.

At least ten counts were recorded for this clonotype. The V gene is TRBV4-1, the J gene TRBJ2-1; TRBD2 aligns across 14 bases. The junction had 2 bases not matched to a gene; V was cut back by 2 bases and J by 5 bases. Germline V gene sequence: CDR1 MGHRA, CDR2 YSYEKL. The CDR3 has 16 amino acids. The CDR3 sequence: CASSQLGLAGDNEQFF. CDR3 DNA sequence: TGCGCCAGCAGCCAATTGGGACTAGCGGGAGACAATGAGCAGTTCTTC.

The chain uses TRBV4-3 and TRBJ2-6, with no clear D. Germline loops: CDR1 LGHNA, CDR2 YSLEER. The CDR3 sequence is 15 residues long. Trimming removed 4 bases at V and 5 bases at J, with 12 bases between. The CDR3 sequence is CASSPPGSRANVLTF. The CDR3 nucleotides are TGCGCCAGCAGCCCGCCGGGTAGCAGGGCCAACGTCCTGACTTTC.

CDR3 in DNA: TGTGCCTGGAGTCTTCAGCTAGATACGCAGTATTTT. This translates into CAWSLQLDTQYF. The chain links TRBV30 to TRBJ2-3; D is unresolved. The V and J ends lost 2 bases and 5 bases respectively, with 8 bases between them. There are 12 residues in the CDR3. The germline gives CDR1 GTSNPN, CDR2 SVGIG (reference sequence).

This clonotype was picked up a small number of times. The chain recombines TRBV6-5 with TRBJ2-5; D tentatively reads TRBD1 or TRBD2 (5 bases each). The CDR3 runs 14 residues. V was pared by 4 bases and J by 5 bases, with 14 bases between. CDR1 is MNHEY and CDR2 is SVGAGI in the germline V gene. CDR3 region: CASSSTGLQETQYF. The DNA of the CDR3 is TGTGCCAGCAGTTCCACGGGGCTTCAGGAGACCCAGTACTTC.